Sequencing of this T cell receptor (beta chain) was carried out in a study of pediatric ulcerative colitis. Each sample received Survey-level depth of up to 500,000 reads. Assay: immunoSEQ multiplex PCR; the TCRdb copy retains only in-frame clones and omits some. The table includes approximately 6,300 clones, 85% to 90% detected once. Broader study findings: Acute severe colitis showed lower rectal diversity from clonal expansions.

Concerning this clone itself: Antigen unknown.

The V end was cut by 3 bases, the J end by 3 bases, with 14 bases between. The CDR3 is 15 residues long. The germline gives CDR1 MGHRA, CDR2 YSYEKL. The sequence was obtained from a girl between 5 and 17 years old who was a control in a study of pediatric ulcerative colitis. Material for sequencing was blood. The V call is TRBV4-1, the J call TRBJ1-2; no clear D. This chain's CDR3 is CASSHTGVRDYGYTF. CDR3 bases: TGCGCCAGCAGCCACACCGGCGTTCGGGACTATGGCTACACCTTC.